The 31 T cell receptor beta chains in this list originate from one sample, sequenced in a study of cytomegalovirus exposure and HLA in healthy donors. Profiling relied on immunoSEQ multiplex PCR, and the TCRdb table lists in-frame clones only, not all of them. The sample records 70,000 to 90,000 clones, 85% being singletons. The sequenced sample consisted of PBMCs. These receptors were obtained from a young man in good health and CMV-seronegative.

The V gene is TRBV11-3, the J gene TRBJ1-1, with no clear D. Germline values: CDR1 SGHNT, CDR2 YENEEA. The V end lost 0 bases, the J end lost 1 base, and 9 bases lay between the germline ends. This CDR3 is built from 15 residues. The CDR3 DNA follows: TGTGCCAGCAGCTTAGATCCAGGAAGGAACACTGAAGCTTTCTTT. Amino acid sequence: CASSLDPGRNTEAFF.

The J gene is TRBJ2-2, the V gene TRBV4-3; 7 nucleotides agree with TRBD1. Trimming removed 0 bases from V and 4 bases from J; junction bases left unmatched: 5. The CDR3 is made up of 16 amino acids. The V gene's germline CDR1 is LGHNA and CDR2 YSLEER. CDR3 loop: CASSQDSGGTTGELFF. Here the CDR3 DNA reads TGCGCCAGCAGCCAAGATTCAGGGGGTACCACCGGGGAGCTGTTTTTT.

This clone occurred a few times. This sequence joins TRBV7-9 and TRBJ1-1; D not certain. V was clipped by 4 bases and J by 0 bases, with 15 bases between them. This CDR3 is 16 amino acids long. Germline CDR1 is SEHNR and CDR2 is FQNEAQ (reference sequence). CDR3 protein: CASSWGAVGMNTEAFF. The CDR3 DNA follows: TGTGCCAGCAGCTGGGGAGCGGTAGGGATGAACACTGAAGCTTTCTTT. The full variable domain, with the rest looked up from reference TRBV7-9 and TRBJ1-1, is DTGVSQNPRHKITKRGQNVTFRCDPISEHNRLYWYRQTLGQGPEFLTYFQNEAQLEKSRLLSDRFSAERPKGSFSTLEIQRTEQGDSAMYLCASSWGAVGMNTEAFFGQGTRLTVV.

The V and J genes are TRBV27 and TRBJ2-6; 7 nucleotides align to TRBD1. V was pared by 3 bases and J by 0 bases, with 5 bases of the junction left unmatched. CDR1 MNHEY and CDR2 SMNVEV come from the germline V gene (reference sequence). The CDR3 has 17 amino acids. CDR3 region: CASSFVRGLSGANVLTF. In nucleotides, the CDR3 is TGTGCCAGCAGTTTCGTTAGGGGGCTCTCTGGGGCCAACGTCCTGACTTTC.

The rearrangement links TRBV6-4 to TRBJ1-2, with TRBD1 matching 7 bases. Trimming removed 6 bases from V and 10 bases from J; junction bases left unmatched: 17. The CDR3 is 15 amino acids. Germline-derived CDR1 and CDR2 are MRHNA and SNTAGT. The CDR3: CASRTNSGGSRPYTF. CDR3 bases: TGTGCCAGCAGAACCAACTCAGGGGGTTCCCGCCCCTACACCTTC.

The V gene is TRBV5-5, the J gene TRBJ1-2; the match to TRBD1 covers 8 bases. The CDR3 contains 14 residues. The V gene end was trimmed by 4 bases and the J gene end by 4 bases; junction bases not matched to a gene: 6. Germline CDR1 is SGHKS and CDR2 is YYEKEE (reference sequence). The CDR3 loop reads CASSPRTGRYGYTF. Here the CDR3 DNA reads TGTGCCAGCAGCCCGCGGACAGGGCGCTATGGCTACACCTTC.

The rearrangement uses TRBV2 and TRBJ2-5; unclear D gene. Germline V gives CDR1 SNHLY, CDR2 FYNNEI. Trimming stripped 0 bases from V and 5 bases from J, with 7 bases between. The CDR3 is 13 residues long. DNA of the CDR3: TGTGCCAGCAGTGAAGCCCGAGAGGAGACCCAGTACTTC. This translates into CASSEAREETQYF.

The chain links TRBV5-4 to TRBJ1-4; 10 bases agree with TRBD1. The V and J ends lost 10 bases and 3 bases, in that order; junction bases with no gene match: 12. This CDR3 has 16 amino acids. In germline, CDR1 is SGHNT, CDR2 YYREEE (reference sequence). The CDR3, as DNA: TGTGCCTGGGGCAGATGGGACAGGGGAGCTAATGAAAAACTGTTTTTT. This translates into CAWGRWDRGANEKLFF.

The V and J genes are TRBV19 and TRBJ2-3, with D possibly being TRBD2 (5 bases). V shed 5 bases and J shed 3 bases, with 12 bases lying between them. The CDR3 is 14 amino acids. Germline loops: CDR1 LNHDA, CDR2 SQIVND (reference sequence). CDR3 region: CASSRSSGTDTQYF. The DNA of the CDR3 is TGTGCCAGTAGTCGGTCATCGGGGACAGATACGCAGTATTTT.

The J gene is TRBJ2-3, the V gene TRBV7-6; maybe TRBD2 (6 bases). The germline CDR1 and CDR2 sequences are SGHVS and FNYEAQ. The V and J ends lost 5 bases and 4 bases respectively, with 19 bases between them. CDR3 size: 16 residues. The CDR3 reads CASSASPGTRADTQYF. The CDR3 DNA is TGTGCCAGCAGCGCAAGCCCCGGGACTCGGGCAGATACGCAGTATTTT.

CDR3 protein: CASSSYPKGGGDYGYTF. In nucleotides, the CDR3 is TGTGCCAGCAGCTCCTACCCCAAGGGGGGGGGCGACTATGGCTACACCTTC. The rearrangement joins TRBV7-6 to TRBJ1-2; D possibly corresponds to TRBD1 (6 bases). CDR3 size: 17 residues. Per the germline V gene, CDR1 is SGHVS and CDR2 is FNYEAQ. V was clipped by 4 bases and J by 3 bases, with 21 bases between them.

The V call is TRBV11-2, the J call TRBJ1-1, with 11 bases lining up with TRBD1. V shed 5 bases, J shed 4 bases, and the junction held 6 bases outside the gene matches. Germline V gene sequence: CDR1 SGHAT, CDR2 FQNNGV. This CDR3 is 15 amino acids long. The CDR3 loop reads CASSTGQGDGTEAFF. CDR3 nucleotides: TGTGCCAGCAGCACGGGACAGGGGGATGGCACTGAAGCTTTCTTT.

The rearrangement uses TRBV5-4 and TRBJ2-7; 8 bases line up with TRBD2. The germline gives CDR1 SGHNT, CDR2 YYREEE (reference sequence). This CDR3 is built from 15 residues. Trimming cost V 3 bases and J 3 bases; bases outside gene matches: 8. This chain's CDR3 is CASSSGGRGDYEQYF. The CDR3 coding sequence is TGTGCCAGCAGCTCGGGGGGGCGGGGAGACTACGAGCAGTACTTC. The full variable domain, with the rest looked up from reference TRBV5-4 and TRBJ2-7, is ETGVTQSPTHLIKTRGQQVTLRCSSQSGHNTVSWYQQALGQGPQFIFQYYREEENGRGNFPPRFSGLQFPNYSSELNVNALELDDSALYLCASSSGGRGDYEQYFGPGTRLTVT.

This clone was observed a few times. The J gene is TRBJ1-2, the V gene TRBV29-1, with D tentatively TRBD1 (6 bases). Trimming stripped 3 bases from V and 8 bases from J, with 31 bases between. CDR3 length equals 18 residues. The germline gives CDR1 SQVTM, CDR2 ANQGSEA. For the CDR3, the DNA is TGCAGCGTTGAGATGGGCAGGGGAGGGGTGAGGAACTATGGAGGCTACACCTTC. It encodes CSVEMGRGGVRNYGGYTF.

This chain connects TRBV5-1 to TRBJ2-1; 7 bases are a match to TRBD1. CDR1 is SGHRS and CDR2 is YFSETQ in the germline V gene. The V and J ends lost 3 bases and 9 bases, in that order; junction bases with no gene match: 6. CDR3 size: 13 residues. This CDR3 reads CASSWGTVSEQFF. The CDR3 coding sequence is TGCGCCAGCAGCTGGGGGACAGTTAGTGAGCAGTTCTTC. The full variable domain, its missing parts supplied by reference TRBV5-1 and TRBJ2-1, is KAGVTQTPRYLIKTRGQQVTLSCSPISGHRSVSWYQQTPGQGLQFLFEYFSETQRNKGNFPGRFSGRQFSNSRSEMNVSTLELGDSALYLCASSWGTVSEQFFGPGTRLTVL.

The CDR3 nucleotides read TGCAGCGTTGGTGGCGACAGGGTGAATCAGCCCCAGCATTTT. Encoded protein: CSVGGDRVNQPQHF. This chain links TRBV29-1 with TRBJ1-5; 7 nucleotides agree with TRBD1. The V gene's germline CDR1 is SQVTM and CDR2 ANQGSEA. With 4 bases clipped from V and 4 bases from J, the junction kept 7 bases outside the gene matches. The CDR3 runs to 14 residues.

J is TRBJ2-6 and V is TRBV9; D might be TRBD1 (8 bases). This CDR3 has 17 residues. Germline lookup yields CDR1 SGDLS and CDR2 YYNGEE. Trimming left V 1 base short and J 4 bases short, with 15 bases between. CDR3 in DNA: TGTGCCAGCAGCGTATACAGGGGGGGGGCCGGGGCCAACGTCCTGACTTTC. This sequence encodes CASSVYRGGAGANVLTF.

This CDR3 reads CASSFGLTAGIGNTIYF. CDR3 nucleotides: TGTGCCAGCAGCTTTGGTCTTACAGCCGGAATTGGAAACACCATATATTTT. The chain links TRBV7-8 to TRBJ1-3, with unresolved D. Trimming stripped 3 bases from V and 3 bases from J, with 18 bases between. This CDR3 is built from 17 residues. Germline V gives CDR1 SGHVS, CDR2 FQNEAQ.

The chain combines TRBV11-2 with TRBJ2-2; weak D call: TRBD2 (7 bases). The V end lost 2 bases, the J end lost 3 bases, and 13 bases lay between the germline ends. Germline loops: CDR1 SGHAT, CDR2 FQNNGV. The CDR3 is 16 residues long. The CDR3 is CASSLRQGRDTGELFF. The DNA for the CDR3 is TGTGCCAGCAGCTTAAGGCAGGGGAGGGACACCGGGGAGCTGTTTTTT.

V usage is TRBV29-1 and J usage is TRBJ1-1; 7 nucleotides agree with TRBD1. V was pared by 1 base and J by 6 bases, with 14 bases of the junction left unmatched. Germline V gene data show CDR1 as SQVTM and CDR2 as ANQGSEA. The CDR3 has 16 residues. CDR3 region: CSVEGGKGARSPEAFF. CDR3 DNA: TGCAGCGTTGAAGGTGGTAAGGGGGCGCGATCCCCTGAAGCTTTCTTT.

The chain uses TRBV28 and TRBJ2-5; no firm D call. V was clipped by 3 bases and J by 5 bases, with 10 bases between them. This CDR3 comprises 13 residues. CDR1 and CDR2 from the germline V gene are MDHEN and SYDVKM. CDR3 nucleotides: TGTGCCAGCAGTTTTCCCCCAGTGGAGACCCAGTACTTC. As protein: CASSFPPVETQYF.

V gene TRBV5-3 combines with J gene TRBJ1-3, with a possible D match to TRBD1 (5 bases). TRBV5-3 is labeled an ORF, and its function is uncertain. This CDR3 has 16 residues. Trimming pared 1 base from V and 2 bases from J, leaving 13 bases between. Here the CDR3 reads CARSLIPGDPGNTIYF. As DNA, the CDR3 is TGTGCCAGAAGCTTGATTCCGGGGGATCCTGGAAACACCATATATTTT.

This clone appeared once. The chain couples TRBV4-3 to TRBJ2-3, with D hard to call. V was trimmed by 0 bases and J by 0 bases, leaving 16 bases between them. CDR3 length: 18 amino acids. CDR1 LGHNA and CDR2 YSLEER come from the germline V gene. The CDR3 sequence: CASSQEWAAYTSTDTQYF. DNA for the CDR3: TGCGCCAGCAGCCAAGAATGGGCAGCCTACACTAGCACAGATACGCAGTATTTT.

The rearrangement links TRBV29-1 to TRBJ1-2; possible D gene TRBD1, 6 bases. The germline V gene encodes CDR1 SQVTM and CDR2 ANQGSEA. The CDR3 contains 12 residues. Trimming shortened V by 7 bases and J by 5 bases, and 14 bases separated the two germline ends. Written as DNA, the CDR3 is TGCAGCGGAGGGGGGGCAGGGTATGGCTACACCTTC. This gives the protein CSGGGAGYGYTF.

V and J are TRBV7-2 and TRBJ2-7; 10 bases are shared with TRBD2. The CDR3 runs 15 residues. CDR1 and CDR2 (germline): SGHTA, FQGNSA. With V trimmed by 8 bases and J by 1 base, 8 bases remained unmatched. The CDR3 protein is CASGSQAGGSYEQYF. The CDR3 coding sequence is TGTGCCAGCGGATCTCAAGCGGGGGGGTCCTACGAGCAGTACTTC.

The genes are TRBV19 and TRBJ1-2, with D maybe TRBD1 (6 bases). The germline V gene encodes CDR1 LNHDA and CDR2 SQIVND (reference sequence). This CDR3 contains 16 residues. Between the trimmed V and J ends, which lost 5 bases and 5 bases, there was a span of 21 bases. The CDR3 coding sequence is TGTGCCAGTAGTTATTTTACAGGGTCCTTAGGATATGGCTACACCTTC. This translates into CASSYFTGSLGYGYTF.

V is TRBV7-3 and J is TRBJ2-5, with a tentative D call TRBD1 (5 bases). The V end lost 2 bases, the J end lost 2 bases, and 12 bases lay between the germline ends. CDR3 length: 15 amino acids. Per the germline V gene, CDR1 is SGHTA and CDR2 is FQGTGA. This chain's CDR3 is CASSLWAGQQETQYF. The CDR3 nucleotides are TGTGCCAGCAGCTTATGGGCAGGGCAACAAGAGACCCAGTACTTC.

This chain links TRBV9 with TRBJ2-2; possibly TRBD2 for D (7 bases). Germline V CDR1 and CDR2: SGDLS, YYNGEE. V shed 4 bases and J shed 4 bases, with 17 bases lying between them. This CDR3 contains 16 residues. Here the CDR3 reads CASSPPSGGRTGELFF. The CDR3 region has the DNA TGTGCCAGCAGCCCTCCCTCGGGGGGCCGCACCGGGGAGCTGTTTTTT.

Concerning this clone: This same CDR3 is encoded by further DNA sequences in the sample. The chain carries TRBV18 and TRBJ1-1; 7 bases fit TRBD1. CDR3 length equals 15 residues. J lost 0 bases, V lost 3 bases, and 4 bases had no gene match. CDR1 and CDR2 (germline): KGHSH, LQKENI. The CDR3 loop reads CASSPVGQMNTEAFF. Written as DNA, the CDR3 is TGTGCCAGCTCACCCGTGGGACAGATGAACACTGAAGCTTTCTTT.

The chain is built from TRBV4-1 and TRBJ2-7, with 7 bases aligning to TRBD2. V trimming: 4 bases; J trimming: 10 bases; junction bases outside the gene matches: 16. CDR3 size: 15 residues. Germline-derived CDR1 and CDR2 are MGHRA and YSYEKL. CDR3 bases: TGCGCCAGCAGCCCCGTCCCTATTGCGGGAGCGGAACAGTACGTC. Its translation: CASSPVPIAGAEQYV.

This chain connects TRBV7-2 to TRBJ2-7; 10 bases line up with TRBD1. The CDR3 covers 13 residues. The germline V gene encodes CDR1 SGHTA and CDR2 FQGNSA. Trimming cost V 4 bases and J 3 bases; bases outside gene matches: 0. Written as DNA, the CDR3 is TGTGCCAGCAGCTGGACAGGGGGCTACGAGCAGTACGTC. It encodes CASSWTGGYEQYV.